This T cell receptor (beta chain) derives from a study of post-analysis software for immune sequencing data. Notes on the study in general: Multiple sclerosis patients showed significantly lower normalized Chao1 diversity than controls did. With TRBV5-6, TRBV5-1 and TRBV20-1 included, about five TRBV segments were more frequent in patients than in controls.

TCR beta cDNA libraries had unique molecular identifiers. TCRdb used MiXCR to reprocess the PCR reads, holding one entry per CDR3 protein. The sample has about 200,000 distinct CDR3 sequences, approximately 28% seen once. This clonotype was recorded at least ten times. The antigen remains undetermined. The CDR3 sequence is 17 residues long. V lost 3 bases to trimming and J lost 3 bases; unmatched junction nucleotides: 7. The germline V gene encodes CDR1 MGHRA and CDR2 YSYEKL. The sequencing input was blood. This chain uses TRBV4-1 with TRBJ2-1, with 11 bases that match TRBD2. The receptor's source is a girl aged 2-17 years with multiple sclerosis. The CDR3 reads CASSQASGGTIYNEQFF. CDR3 in DNA: TGCGCCAGCAGCCAGGCTAGCGGGGGGACTATCTACAATGAGCAGTTCTTC.